This T cell receptor (beta chain) originates from a study of cytomegalovirus exposure and HLA in healthy donors. PCR primers comprised 60 Vbeta and 13 Jbeta primers. The protocol was immunoSEQ multiplex PCR, while the TCRdb copy is restricted to in-frame clones and leaves out a portion. The sample has tens of thousands of clones; roughly 80% are singletons. CDR3 size: 15 residues. Per germline, CDR1 SGHRS and CDR2 YFSETQ. Trimming at V came to 2 bases and at J to 5 bases, leaving 5 bases not matched to a gene. The chain carries TRBV5-1 and TRBJ2-1, with TRBD2 matching over 9 bases. The clonotype comes from a girl aged 2 to 9 in good health and CMV-seropositive. The source material was PBMCs. In nucleotides, the CDR3 is TGCGCCAGCAGCTTCCCTAGCGGGATCAACAATGAGCAGTTCTTC. The encoded protein is CASSFPSGINNEQFF.